A selection of T cell receptor beta chains follows, all from one sample in a study of T cell responses to AZD1222 COVID-19 vaccine. The protocol was immunoSEQ multiplex PCR, while the TCRdb copy is restricted to in-frame clones and leaves out a portion. The table has more than 95,000 clones, over 70% seen once. The sample in question was peripheral blood, obtained on day 0 of AZD1222 vaccination. The receptors originated from an adult in good health. CDR3s include the opening cysteine and the closing phenylalanine or tryptophan. Fields, in order: V gene, clone size, D gene, J gene, CDR3 protein, CDR3 DNA. The D gene is left open where the match is weak. For some rows the clone size is stated as once, few or many, or as a class when expanded; others skip it.

V: TRBV19
size: -
D: -
J: TRBJ1-1
CDR3: CASSIPGDWENTEAFF
DNA: TGTGCCAGTAGTATCCCAGGGGATTGGGAAAACACTGAAGCTTTCTTT

V: TRBV5-6
size: -
D: -
J: TRBJ2-1
CDR3: CASSSRGGARQFF
DNA: TGTGCCAGCAGTTCCAGGGGCGGCGCGCGGCAGTTCTTC

V: TRBV5-1
size: -
D: TRBD2
J: TRBJ2-5
CDR3: CASSPTQAGGETQYF
DNA: TGCGCCAGCAGCCCAACTCAGGCGGGGGGAGAGACCCAGTACTTC

V: TRBV15
size: -
D: -
J: TRBJ1-3
CDR3: CATSRWDVGNTIYF
DNA: TGTGCCACCAGCAGGTGGGACGTCGGAAACACCATATATTTT

V: TRBV15
size: -
D: -
J: TRBJ2-1
CDR3: CATSRDRQYNEQFF
DNA: TGTGCCACCAGCAGAGATCGCCAGTACAATGAGCAGTTCTTC

V: TRBV6-5
size: -
D: -
J: TRBJ1-1
CDR3: CASSSRGSSAFF
DNA: TGTGCCAGCAGTTCCCGCGGGTCGTCGGCTTTCTTT

V: TRBV24-1
size: -
D: TRBD1
J: TRBJ2-2
CDR3: CATGTGGTGELFF
DNA: TGTGCCACCGGGACAGGGGGGACCGGGGAGCTGTTTTTT

V: TRBV28
size: -
D: TRBD1
J: TRBJ1-2
CDR3: CASSGGQGLWGYTF
DNA: TGTGCCAGCAGCGGGGGACAGGGCTTGTGGGGCTACACCTTC

V: TRBV6-2/TRBV6-3
size: -
D: TRBD2
J: TRBJ2-3
CDR3: CASSYSSSGGTDTQYF
DNA: TGTGCCAGCAGTTACTCGAGTAGCGGGGGCACAGATACGCAGTATTTT

V: TRBV28
size: -
D: -
J: TRBJ2-2
CDR3: CATITPEGTGELFF
DNA: TGTGCCACCATAACTCCGGAGGGCACCGGGGAGCTGTTTTTT

V: TRBV2
size: -
D: TRBD1
J: TRBJ1-5
CDR3: CASTNSQGANQPQHF
DNA: TGTGCCAGTACTAACTCTCAGGGGGCCAATCAGCCCCAGCATTTT

V: TRBV10-3
size: -
D: TRBD2
J: TRBJ2-3
CDR3: CAIKRLAGGSTDTQYF
DNA: TGTGCCATCAAAAGACTAGCGGGGGGATCCACAGATACGCAGTATTTT

V: TRBV29-1
size: -
D: -
J: TRBJ1-2
CDR3: CSVVWSARRNYGYTF
DNA: TGCAGCGTTGTTTGGTCGGCGCGCAGGAACTATGGCTACACCTTC

V: TRBV5-1
size: -
D: -
J: TRBJ1-2
CDR3: CASSLDGAGRRYGYTF
DNA: TGCGCCAGCAGCTTGGATGGGGCCGGTCGACGCTATGGCTACACCTTC

V: TRBV24-1
size: once
D: -
J: TRBJ1-3
CDR3: CATSDLRGNTIYF
DNA: TGTGCCACCAGTGATTTGCGTGGAAACACCATATATTTT

V: TRBV19
size: -
D: -
J: TRBJ1-2
CDR3: CASSIRAGEDGYTF
DNA: TGTGCCAGTAGTATAAGGGCGGGAGAGGATGGCTACACCTTC

V: TRBV11-2
size: -
D: -
J: TRBJ1-1
CDR3: CASSRGGFPFF
DNA: TGTGCCAGCAGCCGCGGGGGGTTCCCTTTCTTT

V: TRBV14
size: -
D: -
J: TRBJ1-2
CDR3: CASSHRQDSYGYTF
DNA: TGTGCCAGCAGCCATAGGCAGGACAGCTATGGCTACACCTTC

V: TRBV9
size: -
D: TRBD1
J: TRBJ1-6
CDR3: CASSPQGDRNSPLHF
DNA: TGTGCCAGCAGCCCCCAGGGGGACAGAAATTCACCCCTCCACTTT

V: TRBV27
size: once
D: TRBD2
J: TRBJ2-2
CDR3: CASSFWGLAQTGELFF
DNA: TGTGCCAGCAGTTTCTGGGGACTAGCGCAAACCGGGGAGCTGTTTTTT

V: TRBV4-3
size: -
D: -
J: TRBJ2-2
CDR3: CASSQDVNTGELFF
DNA: TGCGCCAGCAGCCAAGACGTAAACACCGGGGAGCTGTTTTTT

V: TRBV28
size: few
D: -
J: TRBJ1-4
CDR3: CASMRGYNEKLFF
DNA: TGTGCCAGCATGAGGGGGTATAATGAAAAACTGTTTTTT

V: TRBV7-9
size: -
D: -
J: TRBJ1-1
CDR3: CASRIRGENTEAFF
DNA: TGTGCCAGCCGAATTCGGGGGGAGAACACTGAAGCTTTCTTT

V: TRBV5-6
size: once
D: -
J: TRBJ1-3
CDR3: CASTLGSGKVAIYF
DNA: TGTGCCAGCACCTTGGGATCGGGGAAGGTCGCCATATATTTT

V: TRBV28
size: few
D: TRBD1
J: TRBJ1-1
CDR3: CASSLDRGRAEAFF
DNA: TGTGCCAGCAGTTTGGACAGGGGGAGAGCTGAAGCTTTCTTT

V: TRBV19
size: -
D: -
J: TRBJ2-7
CDR3: CASKVAHLEVSREQYF
DNA: TGTGCCAGTAAGGTTGCGCACCTGGAAGTATCACGCGAGCAGTACTTC

V: TRBV9
size: -
D: -
J: TRBJ2-7
CDR3: CASSPPSGDGTYEQYF
DNA: TGTGCCAGCAGCCCACCCTCGGGGGACGGGACCTACGAGCAGTACTTC

V: TRBV4-3
size: -
D: TRBD1
J: TRBJ1-1
CDR3: CASSPLTGEGTEAFF
DNA: TGCGCCAGCAGCCCACTCACAGGGGAGGGGACTGAAGCTTTCTTT

V: TRBV9
size: -
D: TRBD1
J: TRBJ1-3
CDR3: CASNLNTMTGSLTSSGNTIYF
DNA: TGTGCCAGCAACCTGAATACCATGACAGGGTCCTTAACTAGCTCTGGAAACACCATATATTTT

V: TRBV12-5
size: -
D: -
J: TRBJ1-1
CDR3: CASGLQENTEAFF
DNA: TGTGCTAGTGGTTTACAGGAGAACACTGAAGCTTTCTTT

V: TRBV28
size: -
D: -
J: TRBJ1-6
CDR3: CASVLSRSYNSPLHF
DNA: TGTGCCAGCGTCCTTTCGCGGTCCTATAATTCACCCCTCCACTTT

V: TRBV27
size: -
D: -
J: TRBJ1-5
CDR3: CASTFRPNQPQHF
DNA: TGTGCCAGCACCTTCAGGCCTAATCAGCCCCAGCATTTT

V: TRBV3-1/TRBV3-2
size: once
D: TRBD1
J: TRBJ2-7
CDR3: CASSQMGQGGQYF
DNA: TGTGCCAGCAGCCAAATGGGACAGGGAGGGCAGTACTTC

V: TRBV9
size: -
D: -
J: TRBJ1-1
CDR3: CASRGRGGTEAFF
DNA: TGTGCCAGCAGAGGGAGGGGTGGAACTGAAGCTTTCTTT

V: TRBV5-6
size: -
D: -
J: TRBJ1-1
CDR3: CASSLWWNTEAFF
DNA: TGTGCCAGCAGTCTTTGGTGGAACACTGAAGCTTTCTTT

V: TRBV3-1/TRBV3-2
size: -
D: -
J: TRBJ2-7
CDR3: CASSHVLYEQYF
DNA: TGTGCCAGCAGCCACGTTCTCTACGAGCAGTACTTC

V: TRBV28
size: -
D: TRBD1
J: TRBJ1-1
CDR3: CAIPGQGSTEAFF
DNA: TGTGCCATACCGGGACAGGGGTCCACTGAAGCTTTCTTT